One T cell receptor (beta chain) is described in this entry. The sample is drawn from a study of cytotoxic CD8 clonotypes in ibrutinib-treated CLL. About the study: For this cohort, patients were roughly 10 relapsed/refractory and about 14 treatment-naive, while under 18 were IGHV unmutated. Sample averages reached 255,043 productive templates and 85,000 to 100,000 productive rearrangements.

The germline V gene has CDR1 MNHEY and CDR2 SVGAGI. This CDR3 spans 14 amino acids. V shed 4 bases and J shed 0 bases, with 10 bases lying between them. With cryopreserved PBMCs as the source, roughly 2 micrograms of genomic DNA went to TCR beta libraries. The planned depth of sequencing spanned 1 in 200,000 to 1 in 1 million T cells. Assay: immunoSEQ multiplex PCR; the TCRdb copy retains only in-frame clones and omits some. The sample contains approximately 70,000 clones, over 75% of which appear only once. This clonotype was obtained from a human donor with chronic lymphocytic leukemia. The chain employs TRBV6-5 and TRBJ2-7; no clear D gene. The sequenced sample was PBMCs, obtained at disease progression, from a patient treated with ibrutinib. The CDR3 DNA reads as TGTGCCAGCAGTTTGACGGTGAGCTCCTACGAGCAGTACTTC. Protein sequence: CASSLTVSSYEQYF.